These T cell receptor beta chains were read from a single sample in a study of T cells in Graves' hyperthyroidism and ophthalmopathy. One entry per CDR3 protein results from TCRdb running MiXCR on the multiplex PCR reads. The data contain roughly 800,000 distinct CDR3 sequences, 35% to 45% of them singletons. Sequencing was carried out using blood. The receptors here all came from a man aged 18 to 29 with Graves' hyperthyroidism. The CDR3 runs from the conserved cysteine through the conserved F or W. Fields, in order: clone size, J gene, D gene, V gene, CDR3 DNA, CDR3 protein. D genes are given only for firm matches. Expanded clones get a size class; other rows say once, few or many, or leave the size out.

many TRBJ2-2 NA TRBV2 TGTGCCCGAAGACGGACGAACACCGGGGAGCTGTTTTTT CARRRTNTGELFF
few TRBJ2-3 NA TRBV2 TGTGCCAGCGGGGTGGATACGCAGTATTTT CASGVDTQYF
NA TRBJ2-5 TRBD2 TRBV10-3 TGTGCCAGCAGTCATACGGCCGTAGGACTAGCGGTACAAGAGACCCAGTACTTC CASSHTAVGLAVQETQYF
NA TRBJ2-2 TRBD1 TRBV7-2 TGTGCCAGCAGCGGCAGTACAGGGGACACCGGGGAGCTGTCTTTT CASSGSTGDTGELSF
NA TRBJ1-2 TRBD1 TRBV2 TGTGCCAGCAGTTCCGGACAGGGATCAGGCGGCTACACCTTC CASSSGQGSGGYTF
many TRBJ1-2 TRBD1 TRBV29-1 TGCAGCGCCGACCAGGGGGGGACAGGGAACTATGGCTACACCTTC CSADQGGTGNYGYTF
NA TRBJ1-2 NA TRBV10-2 TGCGCCAGCAGTGAGTCGAGCAGGGGAGGCATCTGGACCTTC CASSESSRGGIWTF
few TRBJ1-1 NA TRBV12-3/TRBV12-4 TGTGCCACCAATGACGGGCTACTCATGAACACTGAAGCTTTCTTT CATNDGLLMNTEAFF
few TRBJ1-2 TRBD1 TRBV6-6 TGTGCCAGCAGCCTCGGGACAGGGGGTACAGATGGCTACACCTTC CASSLGTGGTDGYTF
once TRBJ1-1 NA TRBV20-1 TGCAGTGCTAGTGTCCCTCGAGGGGACACTGAAGCTTTCTTT CSASVPRGDTEAFF
few TRBJ2-7 NA TRBV10-2 TGTGCCAGCTCATCCTCCCACGAGCAGTACTTC CASSSSHEQYF
NA TRBJ1-1 TRBD1 TRBV7-3 TGTGCCAGCAGTCCCCAGGGGGTGGACACTGAAGCTTTCTTT CASSPQGVDTEAFF
many TRBJ1-2 NA TRBV19 TGTGCCAGTAGTACCCAATCGACAGTAGTTCGCCATGGCTACACCTTC CASSTQSTVVRHGYTF
many TRBJ2-5 NA TRBV15 TGTGCCACCAGCAGAGATTTGGAGGAGACCCAGTACTTC CATSRDLEETQYF